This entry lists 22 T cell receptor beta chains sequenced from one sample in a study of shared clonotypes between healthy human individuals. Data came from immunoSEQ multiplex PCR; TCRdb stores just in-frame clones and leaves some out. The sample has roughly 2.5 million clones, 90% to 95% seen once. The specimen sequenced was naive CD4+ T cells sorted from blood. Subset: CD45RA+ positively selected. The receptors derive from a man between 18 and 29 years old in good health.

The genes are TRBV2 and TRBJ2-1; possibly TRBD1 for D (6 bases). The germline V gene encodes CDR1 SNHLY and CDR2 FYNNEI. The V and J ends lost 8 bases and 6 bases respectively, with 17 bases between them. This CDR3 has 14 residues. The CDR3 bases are TGTGCCAGCTGGACGGGACAAACTGGCAATGAGCAGTTCTTC. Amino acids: CASWTGQTGNEQFF.

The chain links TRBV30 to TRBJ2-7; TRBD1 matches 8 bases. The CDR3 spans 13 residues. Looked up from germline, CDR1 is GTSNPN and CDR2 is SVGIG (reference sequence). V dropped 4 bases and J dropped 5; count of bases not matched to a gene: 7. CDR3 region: CAWTRGRSHEQYF. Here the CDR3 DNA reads TGTGCCTGGACCAGGGGGCGCAGTCACGAGCAGTACTTC.

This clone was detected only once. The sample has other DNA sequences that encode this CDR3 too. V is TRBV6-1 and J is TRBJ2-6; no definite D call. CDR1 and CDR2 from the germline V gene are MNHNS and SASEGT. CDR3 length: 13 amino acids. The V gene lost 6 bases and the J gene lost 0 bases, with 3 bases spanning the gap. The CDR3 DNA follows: TGTGCCAGCAGAAGCTCTGGGGCCAACGTCCTGACTTTC. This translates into CASRSSGANVLTF.

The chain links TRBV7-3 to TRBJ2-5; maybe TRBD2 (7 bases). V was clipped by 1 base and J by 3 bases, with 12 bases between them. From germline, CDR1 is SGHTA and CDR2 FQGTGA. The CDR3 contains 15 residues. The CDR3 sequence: CASSLSGGAEETQYF. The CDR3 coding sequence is TGTGCCAGCAGCTTAAGTGGGGGGGCGGAAGAGACCCAGTACTTC.

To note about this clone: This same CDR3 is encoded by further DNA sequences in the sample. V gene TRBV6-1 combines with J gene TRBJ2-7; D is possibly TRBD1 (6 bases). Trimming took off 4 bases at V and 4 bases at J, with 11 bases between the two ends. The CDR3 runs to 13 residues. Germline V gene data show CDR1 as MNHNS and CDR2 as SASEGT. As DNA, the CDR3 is TGTGCCAGCAGTGGGCAGGGGTTATACGAGCAGTACTTC. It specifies CASSGQGLYEQYF.

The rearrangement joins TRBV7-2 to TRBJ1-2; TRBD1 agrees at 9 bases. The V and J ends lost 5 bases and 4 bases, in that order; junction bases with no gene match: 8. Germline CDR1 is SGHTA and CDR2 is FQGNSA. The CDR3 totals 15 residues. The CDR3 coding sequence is TGTGCCAGCAGCCCCTCGACAGGGGGAATCTATGGCTACACCTTC. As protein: CASSPSTGGIYGYTF. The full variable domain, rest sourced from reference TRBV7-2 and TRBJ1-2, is GAGVSQSPSNKVTEKGKDVELRCDPISGHTALYWYRQSLGQGLEFLIYFQGNSAPDKSGLPSDRFSAERTGGSVSTLTIQRTQQEDSAVYLCASSPSTGGIYGYTFGSGTRLTVV.

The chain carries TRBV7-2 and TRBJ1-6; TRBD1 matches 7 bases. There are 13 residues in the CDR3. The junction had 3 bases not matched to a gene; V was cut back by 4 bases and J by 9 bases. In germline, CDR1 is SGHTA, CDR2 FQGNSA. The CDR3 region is CASSSRGSSPLHF. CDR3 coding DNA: TGTGCCAGCAGCTCCAGGGGGAGTTCACCCCTCCACTTT.

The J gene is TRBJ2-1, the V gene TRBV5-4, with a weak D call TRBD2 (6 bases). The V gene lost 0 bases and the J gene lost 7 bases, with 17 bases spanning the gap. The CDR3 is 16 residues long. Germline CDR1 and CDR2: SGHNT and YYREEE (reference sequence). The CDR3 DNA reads TGTGCCAGCAGCTTGGGGCAGGGCGGGAAAGGGAATGAGCAGTTCTTC. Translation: CASSLGQGGKGNEQFF.

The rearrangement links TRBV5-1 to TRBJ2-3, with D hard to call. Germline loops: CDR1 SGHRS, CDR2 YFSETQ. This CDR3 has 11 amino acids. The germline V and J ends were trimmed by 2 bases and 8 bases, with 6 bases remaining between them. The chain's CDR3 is CASSFRGTQYF. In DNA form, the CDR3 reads TGCGCCAGCAGCTTCCGTGGTACGCAGTATTTT.

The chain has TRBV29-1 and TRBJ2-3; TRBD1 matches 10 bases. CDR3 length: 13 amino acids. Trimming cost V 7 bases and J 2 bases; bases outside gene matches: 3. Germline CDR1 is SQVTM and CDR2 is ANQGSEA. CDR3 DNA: TGCAGCGCGGACAGGGGGAACACAGATACGCAGTATTTT. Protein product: CSADRGNTDTQYF.

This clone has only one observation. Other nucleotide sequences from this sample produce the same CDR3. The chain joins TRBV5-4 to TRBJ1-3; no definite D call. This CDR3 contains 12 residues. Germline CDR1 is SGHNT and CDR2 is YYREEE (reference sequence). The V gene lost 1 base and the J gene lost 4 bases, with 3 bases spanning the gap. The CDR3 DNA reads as TGTGCCAGCAGCTTGAACGGAAACACCATATATTTT. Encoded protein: CASSLNGNTIYF.

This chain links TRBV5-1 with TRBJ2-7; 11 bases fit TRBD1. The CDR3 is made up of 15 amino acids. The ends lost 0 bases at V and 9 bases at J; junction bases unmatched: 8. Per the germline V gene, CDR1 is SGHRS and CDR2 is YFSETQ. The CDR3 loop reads CASSLVGTGGEVQYF. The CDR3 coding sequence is TGCGCCAGCAGCTTGGTTGGGACAGGGGGAGAGGTGCAGTACTTC. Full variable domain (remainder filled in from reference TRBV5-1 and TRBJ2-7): KAGVTQTPRYLIKTRGQQVTLSCSPISGHRSVSWYQQTPGQGLQFLFEYFSETQRNKGNFPGRFSGRQFSNSRSEMNVSTLELGDSALYLCASSLVGTGGEVQYFGPGTRLTVT.

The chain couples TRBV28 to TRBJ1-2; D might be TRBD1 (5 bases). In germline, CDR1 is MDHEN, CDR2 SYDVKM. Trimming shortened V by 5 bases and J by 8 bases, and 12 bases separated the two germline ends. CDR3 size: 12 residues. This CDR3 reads CASSAGLWGYTF. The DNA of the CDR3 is TGTGCCAGCAGTGCAGGGTTGTGGGGCTACACCTTC.

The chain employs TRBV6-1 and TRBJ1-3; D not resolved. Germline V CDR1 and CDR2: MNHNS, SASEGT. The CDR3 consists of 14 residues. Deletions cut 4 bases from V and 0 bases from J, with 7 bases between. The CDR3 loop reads CASSGGLSGNTIYF. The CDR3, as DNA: TGTGCCAGCAGTGGAGGCCTCTCTGGAAACACCATATATTTT.

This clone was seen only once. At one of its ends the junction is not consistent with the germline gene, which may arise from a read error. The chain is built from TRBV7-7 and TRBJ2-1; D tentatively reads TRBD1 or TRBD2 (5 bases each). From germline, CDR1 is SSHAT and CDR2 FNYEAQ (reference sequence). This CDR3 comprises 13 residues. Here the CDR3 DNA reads TGTGCTAGCAGCTTTGGGGGTATGGGTGAGCAGTTCTTC. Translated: CASSFGGMGEQFF.

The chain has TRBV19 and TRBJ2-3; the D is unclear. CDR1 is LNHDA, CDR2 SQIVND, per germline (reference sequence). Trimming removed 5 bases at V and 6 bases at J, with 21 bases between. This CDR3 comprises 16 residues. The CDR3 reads CASSADTKPKGDTQYF. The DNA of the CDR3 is TGTGCCAGTAGTGCCGACACCAAACCAAAGGGCGATACGCAGTATTTT.

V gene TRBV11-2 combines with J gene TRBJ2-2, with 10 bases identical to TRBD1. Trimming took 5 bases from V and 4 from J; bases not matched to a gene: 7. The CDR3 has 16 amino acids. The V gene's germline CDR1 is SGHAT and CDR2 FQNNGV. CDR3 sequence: CASSGRQGASTGELFF. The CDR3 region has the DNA TGTGCCAGCAGCGGCAGACAGGGGGCGAGCACCGGGGAGCTGTTTTTT.

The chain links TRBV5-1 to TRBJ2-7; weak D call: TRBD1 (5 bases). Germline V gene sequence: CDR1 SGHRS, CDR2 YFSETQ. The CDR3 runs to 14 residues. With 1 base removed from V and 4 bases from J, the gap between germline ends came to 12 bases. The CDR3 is CASSLTRAGYEQYF. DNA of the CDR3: TGCGCCAGCAGCTTGACCAGGGCCGGTTACGAGCAGTACTTC.

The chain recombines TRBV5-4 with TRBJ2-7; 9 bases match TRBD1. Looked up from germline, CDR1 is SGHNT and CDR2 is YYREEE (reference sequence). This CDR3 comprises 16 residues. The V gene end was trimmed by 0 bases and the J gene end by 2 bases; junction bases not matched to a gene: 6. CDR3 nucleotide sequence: TGTGCCAGCAGCTTGGCGGGACAGGGCATTACCTACGAGCAGTACTTC. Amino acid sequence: CASSLAGQGITYEQYF.

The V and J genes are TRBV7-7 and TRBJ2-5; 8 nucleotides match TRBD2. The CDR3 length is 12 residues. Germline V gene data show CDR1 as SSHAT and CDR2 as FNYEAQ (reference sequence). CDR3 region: CASGREGETQYF. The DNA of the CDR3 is TGTGCTAGCGGTCGGGAGGGAGAGACCCAGTACTTC.

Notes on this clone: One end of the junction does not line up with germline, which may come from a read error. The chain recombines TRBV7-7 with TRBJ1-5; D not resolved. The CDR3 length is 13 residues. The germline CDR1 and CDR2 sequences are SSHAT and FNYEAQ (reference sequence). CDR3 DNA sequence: TGTGCTAGCAGCCCGGGCAGGAATCAGCCCCAGCATTTT. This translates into CASSPGRNQPQHF.

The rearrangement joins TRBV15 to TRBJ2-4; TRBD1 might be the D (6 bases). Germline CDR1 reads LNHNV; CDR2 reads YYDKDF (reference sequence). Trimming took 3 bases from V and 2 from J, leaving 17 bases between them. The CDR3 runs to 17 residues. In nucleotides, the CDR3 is TGTGCCACCAGCAGTGATCAGGGGCTTGGGTCCAAAAACATTCAGTACTTC. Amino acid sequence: CATSSDQGLGSKNIQYF.